The rows below give T cell receptor beta chains drawn from one sample of a study of T cell changes during pregnancy in multiple sclerosis. Using immunoSEQ multiplex PCR, the repertoire was profiled, and TCRdb retains in-frame clones only, with some absent. This table has tens of thousands of clones, 75% to 90% appearing once. The sample consisted of CD4+ T cells from peripheral blood mononuclear cells, taken in the third trimester of pregnancy. The receptors come from a female donor with multiple sclerosis, enrolled in a pregnancy study. Each CDR3 is given without its conserved first and last residue.

v_call cdr3_aa
TRBV2 ANSGEIYNEQF
TRBV6-5 ASRAGTGISEAF
TRBV6-5 ASSYGLTNTEAF
TRBV7-8 ASGRTGSQPQH
TRBV5-1 ASSPWGSGITDTQY
TRBV5-5 ASSPGRSNTEAF
TRBV27 ASRRMRVYTGELF
TRBV5-1 ASSLALVSHEQF
TRBV19 ASSIRGTGGEQQY
TRBV5-1 ASSSHRGGGNTEAF
TRBV9 ASSVDRGGGETQY
TRBV6-5 ASSYTRDEQF
TRBV7-9 ASSSLGLADDYNEQF
TRBV5-1 ASSLDPSGREQF
TRBV5-1 ASSLDRGRNEQF
TRBV19 ASSMSVNTEAF
TRBV4-2 ASSQGTGGRSPLH
TRBV28 ASSQVATNEKLF
TRBV7-2 ASSRGRQEGNEQF
TRBV7-9 ASSLGVSGAYGYT
TRBV6-5 ASRSRSPLH
TRBV2 ASTKSSGYGYT
TRBV20-1 SAGQNYGYT
TRBV6-5 ASSWTAYGYT
TRBV6-5 ASSLRGAPYNEQF
TRBV7-3 ASSSPTVYNEQF
TRBV2 ASGPPTSVSSYEQY
TRBV19 ASSPSGQETQY
TRBV5-1 ASSLATRHTVQETQY
TRBV18 ASSPPLDSSGNTIY
TRBV7-2 ASSLAAGGRGVDSYGYT
TRBV6-5 ASSWGTGVGEQY
TRBV28 ASSSVTGDQPQH